This T cell receptor (beta chain) was identified during a study of blood T cell repertoires in COVID-19. Overall study context: Sites across the United States, Italy and Spain contributed samples from acute and convalescent COVID-19.

This clone has at least ten counts. Authors' data handling: Quantification of nucleated cells was approximated via reference gene primer amplification. The assay was immunoSEQ multiplex PCR, and TCRdb's table has in-frame clones only and misses some. Clone size and V and J calls were adopted from that table, with D and trimming inferred from the DNA. Here the sample spans 70,000 to 100,000 clones, roughly 80% being singletons. This CDR3 region has 15 residues. The junction had 9 bases not matched to a gene; V was cut back by 6 bases and J by 5 bases. CDR1 and CDR2 (germline): LNHDA, SQIVND (reference sequence).

This sequence joins TRBV19 and TRBJ2-7, with 11 bases aligning to TRBD1. This clonotype was sampled from an elderly woman with acute or convalescent COVID-19. Sequencing input: peripheral blood. CDR3 sequence (DNA): TGTGCCAGTAGGGACAGGGGGCTCACGGGAGACGAGCAGTACTTC. It codes for CASRDRGLTGDEQYF. Supplemented by reference TRBV19 and TRBJ2-7, the full variable domain reads DGGITQSPKYLFRKEGQNVTLSCEQNLNHDAMYWYRQDPGQGLRLIYYSQIVNDFQKGDIAEGYSVSREKKESFPLTVTSAQKNPTAFYLCASRDRGLTGDEQYFGPGTRLTVT.